This T cell receptor beta chain was identified during a study of blood T cell repertoires in COVID-19. Study context: Nucleic acid was either cDNA or gDNA, and it came from T cells, B-cell-depleted T cells, or PBMCs.

Assay: immunoSEQ multiplex PCR; the TCRdb copy retains only in-frame clones and omits some. Here the sample spans a few hundred thousand clones, roughly 89% being singletons. This CDR3 has 16 amino acids. Germline CDR1 is SGHRS and CDR2 is YFSETQ. Germline trimming cut 7 bases from V and 7 bases from J; bases unmatched to any gene: 13. The sequence was collected from a woman aged 55-70 years with COVID-19, enrolled during active disease. The sample was peripheral blood. This sequence joins TRBV5-1 and TRBJ2-1; 11 bases agree with TRBD1. CDR3 sequence: CASWASGQGVVNEQFF. Here the CDR3 DNA reads TGCGCCAGCTGGGCCTCGGGACAGGGGGTAGTGAATGAGCAGTTCTTC.